This TCR beta chain was identified during a study of low-dose radiotherapy and immunotherapy resistance in tumors (dated by TCRdb to between 2021 and 2024). With regard to the full study: Cohort 1 received 0.5 Gy per fraction every 2 weeks, with a prescribed total PTV dose of 6.5 Gy. For Cohort 2, the dose was 1 Gy per fraction given every two weeks, adding up to 13 Gy in total across 26 weeks. Nivolumab and ipilimumab were both given intravenously, with nivolumab at a 240 mg flat dose every two weeks and ipilimumab at 1 mg/kg every six weeks. Cyclophosphamide 200 mg/m2 was given intravenously every two weeks, one day before each radiation and immunotherapy administration. Starting on cycle 1 day 1, patients took 300 mg of aspirin by mouth once a day for four cycles. Randomization of trial participants into treatment groups was not performed. The translational analysis covered eight patients: three from the first dose cohort and the first five from the second dose cohort.

This clonotype was recorded many times. The specificity of this receptor is unknown. No much larger clonotype is one base removed from it; base qualities were not supplied. The intended sense of this specimen's time point label: before trial treatment. The donors came from RACIN, which was a single-arm phase I dose-escalation trial that paired nivolumab and ipilimumab with aspirin, low-dose cyclophosphamide and low-dose radiotherapy. Patients were eligible if they had advanced solid tumors that were TIL-negative. In the germline V gene (reference sequence), CDR1 corresponds to DFQATT and CDR2 to SNEGSKA. V ends up 5 bases short and J 5 bases short, with an unmatched junction base count of 5. From cysteine to phenylalanine, the CDR3 is 15 amino acids long. Just the 45-base CDR3 DNA is kept, in frame starting at base 1. Instrument used: Illumina HiSeq 2500. To make first-strand cDNA, Superscript III was used along with a set of TRAV- and TRBV-specific primers so that both the TCRalpha and TCRbeta chains were covered. TCRs were amplified with Phusion for around 18 PCR cycles, with a constant-region primer paired with the adapter attached to the V primers. The isolated mRNA was amplified using the MessageAmp II aRNA Amplification Kit, with in vitro transcription performed for about 16 hours at 37 degrees C. The Dynabeads mRNA DIRECT Purification Kit was used to isolate mRNA for TCR sequencing. A second approximately 23-cycle Phusion PCR added indexed Illumina adapters, and products were purified with AMPure XP beads. The paper's processing steps were these. Using custom Perl scripts, TCR sequences that encoded the same protein were pooled, out-of-frame sequences were dropped, and the abundance of each clonotype was calculated. Any TCR sequence backed by just one read was left out of the analysis. The metrics used to describe the repertoires included Shannon entropy, Gini index, clonality, richness, and the frequency of TCRs shared between repertoires. The public reads were reprocessed in TCRdb via fastp at Q25 and MiXCR, keeping in-frame beta chains. Entries that share a CDR3 protein sequence are merged under the most common genes and DNA. Clone size and V and J calls follow TCRdb, not the original study. A total of 60,000 to 90,000 distinct CDR3 sequences appear in this sample, roughly 30% of them only once. 11% of the sample goes to the ten largest clones.

In this chain, TRBV20-1 is recombined with TRBJ2-2, with TRBD2 identical over 13 junction bases. The sample was PBMCs, taken before treatment. This TCR was recovered from a female donor with ovarian cancer. Here is the DNA: TGCAGTGCTGATGGACTAGCGGGAGTAACCGGGGAGCTGTTTTTT. Its translation reads: CSADGLAGVTGELFF.